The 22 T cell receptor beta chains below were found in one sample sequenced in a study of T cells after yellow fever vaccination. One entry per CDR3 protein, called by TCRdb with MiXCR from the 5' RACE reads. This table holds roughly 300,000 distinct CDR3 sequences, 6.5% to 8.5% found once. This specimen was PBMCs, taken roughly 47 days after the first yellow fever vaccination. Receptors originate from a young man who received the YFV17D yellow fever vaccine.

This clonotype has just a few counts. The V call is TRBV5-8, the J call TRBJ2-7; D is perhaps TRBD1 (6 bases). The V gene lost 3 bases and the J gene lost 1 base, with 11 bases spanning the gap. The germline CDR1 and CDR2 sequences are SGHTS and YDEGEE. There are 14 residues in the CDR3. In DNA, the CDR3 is TGTGCCAGCAGCTCGCAGGACAGTTCCTACGAGCAGTACTTC. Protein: CASSSQDSSYEQYF. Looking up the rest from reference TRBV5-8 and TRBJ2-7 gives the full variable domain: EAGVTQSPTHLIKTRGQQATLRCSPISGHTSVYWYQQALGLGLQFLLWYDEGEERNRGNFPPRFSGRQFPNYSSELNVNALELEDSALYLCASSSQDSSYEQYFGPGTRLTVT.

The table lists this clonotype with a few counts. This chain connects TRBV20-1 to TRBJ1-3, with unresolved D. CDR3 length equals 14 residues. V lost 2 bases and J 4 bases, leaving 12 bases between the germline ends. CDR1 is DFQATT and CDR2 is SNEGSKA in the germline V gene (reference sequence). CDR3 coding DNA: TGCAGTGCTAGACCCCTGGGCCTGGGAAACACCATATATTTT. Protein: CSARPLGLGNTIYF.

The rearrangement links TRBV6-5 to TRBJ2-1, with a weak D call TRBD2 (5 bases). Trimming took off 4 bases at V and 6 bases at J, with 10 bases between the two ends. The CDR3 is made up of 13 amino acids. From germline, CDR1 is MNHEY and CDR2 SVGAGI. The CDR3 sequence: CASSFRLINEQFF. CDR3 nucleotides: TGTGCCAGCAGTTTTCGACTAATCAATGAGCAGTTCTTC.

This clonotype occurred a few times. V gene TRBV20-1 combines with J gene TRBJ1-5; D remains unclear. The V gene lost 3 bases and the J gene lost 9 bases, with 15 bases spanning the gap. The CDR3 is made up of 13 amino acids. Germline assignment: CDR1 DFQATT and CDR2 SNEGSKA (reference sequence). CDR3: CSASSPPDRPQHF. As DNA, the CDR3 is TGCAGTGCTAGTTCCCCCCCAGATAGGCCCCAGCATTTT.

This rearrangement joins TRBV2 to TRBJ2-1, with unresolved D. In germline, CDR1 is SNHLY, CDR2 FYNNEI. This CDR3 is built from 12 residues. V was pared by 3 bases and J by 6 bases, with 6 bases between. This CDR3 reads CASSDAPNEQFF. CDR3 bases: TGTGCCAGCAGTGATGCCCCCAATGAGCAGTTCTTC.

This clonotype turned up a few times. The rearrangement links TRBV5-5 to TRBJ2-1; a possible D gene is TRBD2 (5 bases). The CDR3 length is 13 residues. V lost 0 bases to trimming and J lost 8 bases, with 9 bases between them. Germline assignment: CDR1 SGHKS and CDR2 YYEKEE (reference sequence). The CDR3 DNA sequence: TGTGCCAGCAGCTTGGCCGACGGGGATGAGCAGTTCTTC. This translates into CASSLADGDEQFF.

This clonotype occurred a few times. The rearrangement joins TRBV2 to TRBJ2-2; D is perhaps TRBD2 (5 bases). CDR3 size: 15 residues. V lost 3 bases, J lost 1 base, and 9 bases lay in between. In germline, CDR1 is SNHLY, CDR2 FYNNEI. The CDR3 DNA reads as TGTGCCAGCAGTGACAGGAGGAGGAACACCGGGGAGCTGTTTTTT. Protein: CASSDRRRNTGELFF. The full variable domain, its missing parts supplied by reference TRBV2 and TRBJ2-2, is EPEVTQTPSHQVTQMGQEVILRCVPISNHLYFYWYRQILGQKVEFLVSFYNNEISEKSEIFDDQFSVERPDGSNFTLKIRSTKLEDSAMYFCASSDRRRNTGELFFGEGSRLTVL.

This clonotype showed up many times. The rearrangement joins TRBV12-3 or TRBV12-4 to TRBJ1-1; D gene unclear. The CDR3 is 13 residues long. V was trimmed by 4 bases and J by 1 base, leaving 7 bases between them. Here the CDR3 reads CASSWAGNTEAFF. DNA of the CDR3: TGTGCCAGCAGTTGGGCGGGGAACACTGAAGCTTTCTTT.

The CDR3 nucleotides are TGTGCCAGTAGTATATCTGAGGGGAGCTCCTACAATGAGCAGTTCTTC. This encodes CASSISEGSSYNEQFF. The V gene is TRBV19, the J gene TRBJ2-1, with D possibly called TRBD1 or TRBD2 (5 bases each). Germline assignment: CDR1 LNHDA and CDR2 SQIVND (reference sequence). Trimming cost V 2 bases and J 0 bases, with 11 bases left between them. The CDR3 is 16 amino acids.

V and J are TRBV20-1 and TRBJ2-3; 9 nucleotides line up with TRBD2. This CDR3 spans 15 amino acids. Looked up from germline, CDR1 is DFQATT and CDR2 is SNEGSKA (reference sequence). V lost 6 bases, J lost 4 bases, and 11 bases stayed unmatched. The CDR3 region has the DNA TGCAGTGCACCCCCGGCGGGGGGGCATTCAGATACGCAGTATTTT. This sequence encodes CSAPPAGGHSDTQYF.

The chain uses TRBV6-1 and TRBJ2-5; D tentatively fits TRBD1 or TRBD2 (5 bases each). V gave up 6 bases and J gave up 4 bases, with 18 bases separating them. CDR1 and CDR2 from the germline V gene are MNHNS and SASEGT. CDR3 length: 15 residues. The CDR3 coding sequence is TGTGCCAGCAGGACCTCGGGGCGGTTGGGAGAGACCCAGTACTTC. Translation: CASRTSGRLGETQYF.

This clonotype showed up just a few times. The CDR3 DNA sequence: TGCGCCAGCAGCCAAGGCTCGACCTACGAGCAGTACTTC. Protein sequence: CASSQGSTYEQYF. This chain joins TRBV4-3 and TRBJ2-7; the D is unclear. Germline-derived CDR1 and CDR2 are LGHNA and YSLEER. CDR3 length: 13 amino acids. V was shortened by 1 base and J by 2 bases, with 6 bases between the two germline ends.

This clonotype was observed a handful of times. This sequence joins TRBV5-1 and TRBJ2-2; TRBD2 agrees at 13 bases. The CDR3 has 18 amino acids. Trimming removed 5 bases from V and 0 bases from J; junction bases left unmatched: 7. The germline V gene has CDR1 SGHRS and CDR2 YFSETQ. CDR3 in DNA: TGCGCCAGCAGAACCGGGACTAGCGGGGCAGCGAACACCGGGGAGCTGTTTTTT. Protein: CASRTGTSGAANTGELFF.

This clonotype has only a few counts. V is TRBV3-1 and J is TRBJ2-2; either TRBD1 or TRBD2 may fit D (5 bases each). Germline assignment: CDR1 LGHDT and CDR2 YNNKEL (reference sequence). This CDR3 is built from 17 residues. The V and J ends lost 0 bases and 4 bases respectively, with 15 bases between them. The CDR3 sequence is CASSQDLGTAGTGELFF. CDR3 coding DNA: TGTGCCAGCAGCCAAGATTTGGGGACGGCCGGCACCGGGGAGCTGTTTTTT.

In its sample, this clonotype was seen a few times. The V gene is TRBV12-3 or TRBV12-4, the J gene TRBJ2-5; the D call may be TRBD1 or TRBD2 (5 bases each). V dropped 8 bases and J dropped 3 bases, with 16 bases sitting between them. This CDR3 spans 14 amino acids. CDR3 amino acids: CASRLPGPEETQYF. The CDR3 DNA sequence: TGTGCCAGCCGTCTACCGGGACCAGAAGAGACCCAGTACTTC.

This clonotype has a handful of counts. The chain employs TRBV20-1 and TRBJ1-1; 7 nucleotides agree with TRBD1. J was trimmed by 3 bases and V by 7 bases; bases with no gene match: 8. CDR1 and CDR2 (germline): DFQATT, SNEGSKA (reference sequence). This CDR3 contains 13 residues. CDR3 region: CSGGDSLHTEAFF. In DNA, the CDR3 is TGCAGTGGGGGGGACAGCTTGCACACTGAAGCTTTCTTT.

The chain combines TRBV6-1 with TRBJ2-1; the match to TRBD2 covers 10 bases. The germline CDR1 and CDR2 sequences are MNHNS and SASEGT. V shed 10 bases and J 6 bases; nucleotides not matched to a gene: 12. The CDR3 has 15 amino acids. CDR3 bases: TGTGCCACCGATCGACGAAGCGGGGGGGTCAATGAGCAGTTCTTC. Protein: CATDRRSGGVNEQFF.

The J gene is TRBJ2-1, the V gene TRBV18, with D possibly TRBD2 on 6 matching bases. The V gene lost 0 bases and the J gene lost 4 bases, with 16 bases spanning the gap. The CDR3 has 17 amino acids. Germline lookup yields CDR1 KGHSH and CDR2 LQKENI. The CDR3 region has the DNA TGTGCCAGCTCACCACCTGGAGGGTCCGGGGCTTACAATGAGCAGTTCTTC. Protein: CASSPPGGSGAYNEQFF.

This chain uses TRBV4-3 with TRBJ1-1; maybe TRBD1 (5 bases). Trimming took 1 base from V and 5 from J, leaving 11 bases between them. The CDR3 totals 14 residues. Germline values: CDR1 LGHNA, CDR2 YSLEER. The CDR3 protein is CASSQGRGRTEAFF. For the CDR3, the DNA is TGCGCCAGCAGCCAAGGAAGGGGCCGTACTGAAGCTTTCTTT.

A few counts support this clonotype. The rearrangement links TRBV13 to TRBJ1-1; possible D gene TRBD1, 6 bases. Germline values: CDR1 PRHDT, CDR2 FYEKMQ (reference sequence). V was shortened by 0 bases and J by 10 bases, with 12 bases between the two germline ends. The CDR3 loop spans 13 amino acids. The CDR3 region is CASSLGQGFGAFF. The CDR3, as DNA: TGTGCCAGCAGCTTAGGCCAGGGGTTTGGAGCTTTCTTT.

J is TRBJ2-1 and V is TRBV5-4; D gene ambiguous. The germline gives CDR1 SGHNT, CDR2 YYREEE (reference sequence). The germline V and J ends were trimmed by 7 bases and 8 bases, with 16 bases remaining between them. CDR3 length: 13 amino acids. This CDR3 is CASYDTNTDEQFF. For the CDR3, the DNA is TGTGCCAGCTATGACACCAATACCGATGAGCAGTTCTTC.

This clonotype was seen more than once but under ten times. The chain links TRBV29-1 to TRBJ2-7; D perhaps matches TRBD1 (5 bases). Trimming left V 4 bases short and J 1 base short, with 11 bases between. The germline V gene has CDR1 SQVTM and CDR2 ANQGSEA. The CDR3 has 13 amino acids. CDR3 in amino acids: CSVVRSGSYEQYF. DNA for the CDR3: TGCAGCGTTGTGAGATCAGGGTCCTACGAGCAGTACTTC.